Following are 3 T cell receptor beta chains from one sample sequenced in a study of cytomegalovirus exposure and HLA in healthy donors. The primer mix had 60 Vbeta and 13 Jbeta primers. Data came from immunoSEQ multiplex PCR; TCRdb stores just in-frame clones and leaves some out. The top ten hold around 18% of the sample, which has about 120,000 clones, approximately 87% seen once. Specimen: PBMCs. These receptors were obtained from a man younger than 30 in good health and CMV-seropositive.

The chain links TRBV21-1 to TRBJ1-1; TRBD1, the D gene given by the table, was not confirmed from the DNA. TRBV21-1 constitutes a pseudogene. The CDR3 is 13 amino acids. This CDR3 is CASSFRTDTEAFF. DNA of the CDR3: TGTGCCAGCAGCTTTCGGACAGACACTGAAGCTTTCTTT.

This chain connects TRBV16 to TRBJ1-6; TRBD1 might be the D (6 bases). The V end lost 6 bases, the J end lost 5 bases, and 14 bases lay between the germline ends. This CDR3 comprises 15 residues. Germline loops: CDR1 KGHSY, CDR2 FQNENV. CDR3 in amino acids: CASSPPGQNNSPLHF. In DNA form, the CDR3 reads TGTGCCAGCAGTCCCCCAGGACAGAATAATTCACCCCTCCACTTT.

The chain is built from TRBV5-1 and TRBJ1-4, with 10 bases identical to TRBD1. This CDR3 spans 15 amino acids. Germline trimming cut 3 bases from V and 7 bases from J; bases unmatched to any gene: 6. Germline lookup yields CDR1 SGHRS and CDR2 YFSETQ. The CDR3 DNA reads TGCGCCAGCAGCTCGGTGACAGGGGGCACTGAAAAACTGTTTTTT. This codes for CASSSVTGGTEKLFF.